The next 12 T cell receptor beta chains were all read from a single sample in a study of T cells in localized non-small cell lung cancer (dated by TCRdb to the early 2020s). Library method: the immunoSEQ multiplex PCR assay. TCRdb mirrors the immuneACCESS table, restricted to in-frame sequences. Some clones are absent from its copies; in checked studies, under half trace to an unresolved V gene, and the reason for the others is unknown. For this sample there are around 30,000 clones; about four fifths appear just once. The top ten clones comprise roughly a sixth of the sample. Here the sequenced sample was peripheral blood, taken before any cancer treatment. The receptors were gathered from a male donor aged 60 or older with stage III squamous cell lung carcinoma.

This clone was seen a handful of times. The rearrangement uses TRBV4-3 and TRBJ2-3; no firm D call. The CDR3 is made up of 13 amino acids. CDR1 is LGHNA, CDR2 YSLEER, per germline. With 4 bases removed from V and 3 bases from J, the gap between germline ends came to 8 bases. This CDR3 reads CASSPSQTDTQYF. The DNA for the CDR3 is TGCGCCAGCAGCCCCTCTCAGACAGATACGCAGTATTTT.

V is TRBV29-1 and J is TRBJ2-3; D unresolved. Germline V CDR1 and CDR2: SQVTM, ANQGSEA. V was cut by 3 bases and J by 5 bases, with 6 bases left in between. The CDR3 totals 11 residues. CDR3 nucleotide sequence: TGCAGCGTTGAGTTTCGAGATACGCAGTATTTT. Translating it yields CSVEFRDTQYF.

Only one count was recorded for this clone. The chain links TRBV6-1 to TRBJ1-6; no reliable D call. Trimming removed 8 bases from V and 11 bases from J, with 16 bases in between. This CDR3 spans 13 amino acids. Germline-derived CDR1 and CDR2 are MNHNS and SASEGT. The CDR3 here is CASLGPDGTPLHF. CDR3 DNA sequence: TGTGCCAGCTTAGGACCGGACGGCACACCCCTCCACTTT.

J is TRBJ2-7 and V is TRBV30; 8 nucleotides agree with TRBD1. Germline V gene data show CDR1 as GTSNPN and CDR2 as SVGIG (reference sequence). The CDR3 has 14 residues. With 0 bases clipped from V and 4 bases from J, the junction kept 5 bases outside the gene matches. The CDR3 DNA is TGTGCCTGGAGTGTAAGACAGGGGAGGTACGAGCAGTACTTC. Protein product: CAWSVRQGRYEQYF. Full variable domain (remainder filled in from reference TRBV30 and TRBJ2-7): SQTIHQWPATLVQPVGSPLSLECTVEGTSNPNLYWYRQAAGRGLQLLFYSVGIGQISSEVPQNLSASRPQDRQFILSSKKLLLSDSGFYLCAWSVRQGRYEQYFGPGTRLTVT.

For the CDR3, the DNA is TGTGCCAGCAGTTACGAGCGGGGCCCTAATCAGCCCCAGCATTTT. It is translated as CASSYERGPNQPQHF. The V gene is TRBV6-5, the J gene TRBJ1-5, with D perhaps matching TRBD1 (5 bases). Germline values: CDR1 MNHEY, CDR2 SVGAGI. Trimming pared 2 bases from V and 4 bases from J, leaving 12 bases between. The CDR3 consists of 15 residues.

CDR3 protein: CAIREGLINSPLHF. The CDR3 DNA sequence: TGTGCCATCAGAGAGGGACTGATTAATTCACCCCTCCACTTT. The J gene is TRBJ1-6, the V gene TRBV6-5, with D possibly matching TRBD1 (5 bases). CDR1 and CDR2 from the germline V gene are MNHEY and SVGAGI. This CDR3 region has 14 residues. V lost 10 bases to trimming and J lost 6 bases, with 16 bases between them.

The V and J genes are TRBV7-2 and TRBJ2-5; D remains unclear. Looked up from germline, CDR1 is SGHTA and CDR2 is FQGNSA. The V gene lost 4 bases and the J gene lost 4 bases, with 10 bases spanning the gap. This CDR3 is 13 amino acids long. CDR3 DNA sequence: TGTGCCAGCAGCTCCTTGATGGTAGAGACCCAGTACTTC. This gives the protein CASSSLMVETQYF.

The V gene is TRBV19, the J gene TRBJ2-7, with D perhaps given as TRBD1 or TRBD2 (6 bases each). This CDR3 contains 13 residues. The ends were cut back, 4 bases at V and 4 bases at J, with 11 bases in the middle. CDR1 and CDR2 from the germline V gene are LNHDA and SQIVND (reference sequence). DNA for the CDR3: TGTGCCAGTAGTAGGGGGGCCGGTTACGAGCAGTACTTC. Translated: CASSRGAGYEQYF.

The chain combines TRBV5-5 with TRBJ1-1, with 8 positions matching TRBD1. Germline V gene sequence: CDR1 SGHKS, CDR2 YYEKEE (reference sequence). The length of the CDR3 is 13 residues. Trimming took 2 bases from V and 3 from J; bases not matched to a gene: 0. The CDR3 here is CASSLQGDTEAFF. CDR3 coding DNA: TGTGCCAGCAGCTTACAGGGGGACACTGAAGCTTTCTTT.

The chain couples TRBV27 to TRBJ2-4; D might be TRBD1 or TRBD2, each matching 5 bases. Per the germline V gene, CDR1 is MNHEY and CDR2 is SMNVEV (reference sequence). Trimming stripped 5 bases from V and 1 base from J, with 18 bases between. The CDR3 totals 17 residues. CDR3 protein: CASSTLTSGTAKNIQYF. The CDR3 DNA is TGTGCCAGCAGTACCTTGACTTCAGGGACGGCCAAAAACATTCAGTACTTC.

The rearrangement joins TRBV19 to TRBJ1-2, with D possibly being TRBD1 (5 bases). The CDR3 extends over 13 amino acids. V lost 4 bases and J lost 8, with 14 bases in between. Looked up from germline, CDR1 is LNHDA and CDR2 is SQIVND (reference sequence). The CDR3 DNA sequence: TGTGCCAGTAGTACAAGGGGCGATCCCGGCTACACCTTC. Translation gives CASSTRGDPGYTF.

The chain joins TRBV9 to TRBJ2-1; 7 bases are shared with TRBD2. CDR1 is SGDLS and CDR2 is YYNGEE in the germline V gene. The CDR3 loop spans 14 amino acids. V was clipped by 2 bases and J by 4 bases; unmatched bases: 3. The CDR3 DNA is TGTGCCAGCAGCGTGGGACTACAATACAATGAGCAGTTCTTC. Translating gives CASSVGLQYNEQFF.